This entry describes one TCR beta chain. Its antigen is unidentified. This sample stems from a study of shared clonotypes between healthy human individuals. Study results and caveats: Memory subsets generally showed lower estimated richness than naive subsets. Rarefaction exposed incomplete sorted-subset sequencing despite large depth. When naive CD4 clonotypes were compared across a handful of donors, 5% to 5.5% were shared.

In the original analysis: Filtering of immunoSEQ junctional sequences could not match full-length read filtering. Generated by immunoSEQ multiplex PCR, the TCRdb table keeps only in-frame clones and is missing some. From that table come the V and J calls and clone size; the DNA was used to work out D and trimming. The sample has some 2,000,000 clones, 85% to 95% seen once. Naivety among CD8 cells was defined by CD45RO negativity and positive CCR7 selection, thereby excluding terminally differentiated effector memory CD45RA+ cells. The length of the CDR3 is 15 residues. Per the germline V gene, CDR1 is MGHRA and CDR2 is YSYEKL. The V end was cut by 1 base, the J end by 2 bases, with 12 bases between.

V gene TRBV4-1 combines with J gene TRBJ2-7; D ambiguous. This TCR was recovered from a man younger than 35 in good health. Material for sequencing was naive CD8+ T cells sorted from blood. CDR3: CASSQVVATPYEQYF. CDR3 nucleotide sequence: TGCGCCAGCAGCCAAGTGGTGGCTACCCCCTACGAGCAGTACTTC.